The 26 T cell receptor beta chains reported below all come from one sample, sequenced in a study of spatial heterogeneity in lung cancer. TCRdb re-derived calls from the 5' RACE reads in MiXCR, one entry per CDR3 protein. The sample records over 10,000 distinct CDR3 sequences, roughly an eighth being singletons. The time point denotes: sample taken at primary tumor resection. Sequencing was performed on whole RNA extracted from tumor and nontumor lung tissue, or from frozen PBMC, and the material was left unsorted. The material was PBMCs, obtained at surgery. The receptors derive from a female donor with early-stage non-small cell lung cancer.

This clonotype was counted many times. The V call is TRBV11-2, the J call TRBJ2-5, with a possible D match to TRBD2 (5 bases). The germline V gene has CDR1 SGHAT and CDR2 FQNNGV. Trimming took 3 bases from V and 4 from J, leaving 12 bases between them. This CDR3 region has 14 residues. CDR3 sequence: CASSLTGSGETQYF. In DNA, the CDR3 is TGTGCCAGCAGCTTGACGGGCAGCGGAGAGACCCAGTACTTC.

This clonotype was picked up many times. This rearrangement joins TRBV6-6 to TRBJ1-2; possible D gene TRBD1, 6 bases. In germline, CDR1 is MNHNY, CDR2 SVGAGI (reference sequence). The CDR3 loop spans 15 amino acids. Trimming took off 4 bases at V and 4 bases at J, with 16 bases between the two ends. The CDR3 sequence: CASSSLAGHPYGYTF. The CDR3 DNA reads as TGTGCCAGCAGTTCCCTCGCGGGACACCCCTATGGCTACACCTTC.

By sample share, this clonotype is medium-sized (0.01 to 0.1%). This chain joins TRBV28 and TRBJ2-7; D gene unclear. The V and J ends lost 5 bases and 0 bases respectively, with 11 bases between them. Germline V gene data show CDR1 as MDHEN and CDR2 as SYDVKM. The CDR3 runs 14 residues. For the CDR3, the DNA is TGTGCCAGCAGTCTTTGGGCCCGCTCCTACGAGCAGTACTTC. Translation gives CASSLWARSYEQYF.

The chain employs TRBV14 and TRBJ2-1; 10 nucleotides match TRBD2. Germline loops: CDR1 SGHDN, CDR2 FVKESK. The CDR3 runs 16 residues. V shed 6 bases, J shed 7 bases, and the junction held 12 bases outside the gene matches. The CDR3 DNA follows: TGTGCCAGCAGTCGCTGCAACCCGGGACTAGCGAATGAGCAGTTCTTC. The encoded protein is CASSRCNPGLANEQFF.

A remark on this clonotype: A read error may be the cause here, since a much bigger clone is one base away. The chain couples TRBV3-1 to TRBJ2-1, with a tentative D call TRBD2 (5 bases). Trimming cost V 0 bases and J 13 bases, with 7 bases left between them. From germline, CDR1 is LGHDT and CDR2 YNNKEL (reference sequence). CDR3 size: 11 residues. CDR3 bases: TGTGCCAGCAGCCAAGAACTAGACCAGTTCTTC. The encoded protein is CASSQELDQFF.

The chain joins TRBV12-3 or TRBV12-4 to TRBJ2-7, with a tentative D call TRBD1 (6 bases). This CDR3 spans 13 amino acids. V lost 5 bases, J lost 9 bases, and 17 bases lay in between. CDR3 in amino acids: CASSLTGTGGQYF. The CDR3 bases are TGTGCCAGCAGTCTTACAGGGACCGGAGGGCAGTACTTC.

By frequency in the sample, this clonotype is medium-sized (0.01 to 0.1%). The gene calls are TRBV29-1 and TRBJ2-7, with unresolved D. The CDR3 is made up of 13 amino acids. The germline V gene has CDR1 SQVTM and CDR2 ANQGSEA. Trimming cost V 4 bases and J 2 bases, with 12 bases left between them. CDR3 bases: TGCAGCGTTGGACTGGACGGACCCTACGAGCAGTACTTC. Protein: CSVGLDGPYEQYF.

The table lists this clonotype with many counts. This chain uses TRBV28 with TRBJ2-1; no firm D call. Germline loops: CDR1 MDHEN, CDR2 SYDVKM. Trimming pared 3 bases from V and 1 base from J, leaving 4 bases between. This CDR3 spans 13 amino acids. CDR3 in DNA: TGTGCCAGCAGTTTGCCGTCCTACAATGAGCAGTTCTTC. It is translated as CASSLPSYNEQFF. Filled out from reference TRBV28 and TRBJ2-1, the complete variable domain reads DVKVTQSSRYLVKRTGEKVFLECVQDMDHENMFWYRQDPGLGLRLIYFSYDVKMKEKGDIPEGYSVSREKKERFSLILESASTNQTSMYLCASSLPSYNEQFFGPGTRLTVL.

The rearrangement joins TRBV3-1 to TRBJ2-7, with D perhaps matching TRBD2 (6 bases). Looked up from germline, CDR1 is LGHDT and CDR2 is YNNKEL (reference sequence). The CDR3 has 15 residues. V lost 1 base and J 6 bases, leaving 16 bases between the germline ends. The CDR3 DNA reads as TGTGCCAGCAGCCAAGTTAGCGCCGGGGGTGGCGAGCAGTACTTC. Translated, it gives CASSQVSAGGGEQYF.

This clonotype was found many times. The genes are TRBV28 and TRBJ2-3; possible D gene TRBD1, 6 bases. V was clipped by 2 bases and J by 9 bases, with 18 bases between them. CDR3 size: 15 residues. Germline lookup yields CDR1 MDHEN and CDR2 SYDVKM. In DNA form, the CDR3 reads TGTGCCAGCAGTTTAACGACAGGAGGCCCGCGAACGCAGTATTTT. Residues: CASSLTTGGPRTQYF.

By its share, this clonotype is medium-sized. The chain couples TRBV12-3 or TRBV12-4 to TRBJ2-3, with TRBD2 matching 13 bases. The CDR3 has 16 residues. V shed 4 bases and J 2 bases; nucleotides not matched to a gene: 3. The CDR3 DNA is TGTGCCAGCAGTTCCGGGACTAGCGGGACCACAGATACGCAGTATTTT. It translates to CASSSGTSGTTDTQYF.

This clonotype was found many times. V is TRBV11-2 and J is TRBJ2-5, with 7 bases fitting TRBD2. Losses at the gene ends were 6 bases for V and 1 base for J; bases not matched to a gene: 8. Germline lookup yields CDR1 SGHAT and CDR2 FQNNGV. The CDR3 is 15 amino acids. CDR3 residues: CASRRSGRGQETQYF. The CDR3 DNA reads TGTGCCAGCAGACGTAGCGGGCGGGGCCAAGAGACCCAGTACTTC.

By share, this clonotype ranks as medium-sized (0.01 to 0.1%). The chain carries TRBV7-2 and TRBJ2-3; D gene ambiguous. Germline CDR1 is SGHTA and CDR2 is FQGNSA. CDR3 length: 13 amino acids. Trimming removed 4 bases from V and 4 bases from J, with 9 bases in between. The CDR3 loop is CASSSERPDTQYF. The CDR3 bases are TGTGCCAGCAGCTCGGAGCGTCCAGATACGCAGTATTTT. The full variable domain, completed using reference TRBV7-2 and TRBJ2-3, is GAGVSQSPSNKVTEKGKDVELRCDPISGHTALYWYRQSLGQGLEFLIYFQGNSAPDKSGLPSDRFSAERTGGSVSTLTIQRTQQEDSAVYLCASSSERPDTQYFGPGTRLTVL.

This clonotype has at least ten counts. This rearrangement joins TRBV29-1 to TRBJ2-5, with D hard to call. The CDR3 is 12 residues long. Germline V gene sequence: CDR1 SQVTM, CDR2 ANQGSEA. Trimming took off 4 bases at V and 4 bases at J, with 10 bases between the two ends. CDR3 residues: CSVVGVGETQYF. The CDR3 DNA follows: TGCAGCGTTGTTGGGGTGGGAGAGACCCAGTACTTC.

In this sample, this clonotype turned up many times. This chain connects TRBV7-8 to TRBJ1-1, with unresolved D. V lost 3 bases and J 1 base, leaving 6 bases between the germline ends. The germline V gene encodes CDR1 SGHVS and CDR2 FQNEAQ. The CDR3 sequence is 13 residues long. The CDR3 loop is CASSFRQNTEAFF. In nucleotides, the CDR3 is TGTGCCAGCAGCTTTAGACAGAACACTGAAGCTTTCTTT.

This clonotype came up many times. The genes are TRBV5-1 and TRBJ1-4, with no clear D. Germline loops: CDR1 SGHRS, CDR2 YFSETQ. The V end was cut by 6 bases, the J end by 6 bases, with 18 bases between. The CDR3 has 15 amino acids. Here the CDR3 DNA reads TGCGCCAGCACAGAATCCGGGTCGACACATGAAAAACTGTTTTTT. Protein sequence: CASTESGSTHEKLFF.

This clonotype was seen once. V gene TRBV7-8 combines with J gene TRBJ2-1; 14 nucleotides line up with TRBD2. The CDR3 spans 13 residues. The ends lost 4 bases at V and 12 bases at J; junction bases unmatched: 2. CDR1 and CDR2 from the germline V gene are SGHVS and FQNEAQ. The CDR3 protein is CASSYGLAGGQFF. CDR3 DNA sequence: TGTGCCAGCAGCTACGGACTAGCGGGGGGGCAGTTCTTC.

V is TRBV14 and J is TRBJ2-3; 7 nucleotides line up with TRBD2. Germline lookup yields CDR1 SGHDN and CDR2 FVKESK. V shed 2 bases, J shed 4 bases, and the junction held 6 bases outside the gene matches. The CDR3 covers 15 residues. The CDR3 loop reads CASSQQRGLADTQYF. CDR3 DNA: TGTGCCAGCAGCCAACAGCGGGGTTTAGCAGATACGCAGTATTTT.

This clonotype is medium-sized. The rearrangement uses TRBV29-1 and TRBJ1-1, with no clear D. From germline, CDR1 is SQVTM and CDR2 ANQGSEA. V was cut by 0 bases and J by 1 base, with 6 bases left in between. CDR3 length: 13 residues. As DNA, the CDR3 is TGCAGCGTTGAAGAATCCGAGAACACTGAAGCTTTCTTT. It translates to CSVEESENTEAFF. The whole variable domain, remainder taken from reference TRBV29-1 and TRBJ1-1, is SAVISQKPSRDICQRGTSLTIQCQVDSQVTMMFWYRQQPGQSLTLIATANQGSEATYESGFVIDKFPISRPNLTFSTLTVSNMSPEDSSIYLCSVEESENTEAFFGQGTRLTVV.

By frequency in the sample, this clonotype is medium-sized. The rearrangement uses TRBV28 and TRBJ1-2, with D maybe TRBD1 (5 bases). V lost 7 bases, J lost 6 bases, and 9 bases lay in between. This CDR3 is 11 amino acids long. CDR1 is MDHEN and CDR2 is SYDVKM in the germline V gene. The CDR3 reads CASNRGDGYTF. DNA for the CDR3: TGTGCCAGCAATCGAGGGGATGGCTACACCTTC.

This clonotype is judged medium-sized. This chain uses TRBV28 with TRBJ2-3; tentatively, D is TRBD2 (5 bases). The CDR3 contains 15 residues. V lost 3 bases and J lost 0, with 10 bases in between. CDR1 and CDR2 from the germline V gene are MDHEN and SYDVKM. CDR3 region: CASSFWGDSTDTQYF. In nucleotides, the CDR3 is TGTGCCAGCAGTTTCTGGGGAGACAGCACAGATACGCAGTATTTT.

This clonotype showed up many times. The chain is built from TRBV7-2 and TRBJ2-1; 8 positions agree with TRBD2. Germline CDR1 is SGHTA and CDR2 is FQGNSA. CDR3 length: 16 amino acids. Trimming cost V 5 bases and J 0 bases; bases outside gene matches: 6. The DNA for the CDR3 is TGTGCCAGCAGCCCCTGGACTAGCTCCTCCTACAATGAGCAGTTCTTC. Its protein product is CASSPWTSSSYNEQFF.

The chain links TRBV5-1 to TRBJ2-7; D gene ambiguous. CDR3 size: 14 residues. Germline CDR1 and CDR2: SGHRS and YFSETQ. Trimming took off 0 bases at V and 3 bases at J, with 10 bases between the two ends. The CDR3 reads CASSLASSVYEQYF. DNA of the CDR3: TGCGCCAGCAGCTTGGCCTCTTCGGTCTACGAGCAGTACTTC. Using reference TRBV5-1 and TRBJ2-7 for the parts outside the CDR3, the full variable domain is KAGVTQTPRYLIKTRGQQVTLSCSPISGHRSVSWYQQTPGQGLQFLFEYFSETQRNKGNFPGRFSGRQFSNSRSEMNVSTLELGDSALYLCASSLASSVYEQYFGPGTRLTVT.

This clonotype was counted many times. The chain joins TRBV3-1 to TRBJ1-5; no clear D gene. V lost 1 base, J lost 6 bases, and 7 bases lay in between. This CDR3 comprises 13 residues. Germline assignment: CDR1 LGHDT and CDR2 YNNKEL (reference sequence). The CDR3 loop is CASSQARIQPQHF. CDR3 bases: TGTGCCAGCAGCCAAGCGAGGATTCAGCCCCAGCATTTT.

The sample holds a few counts of this clonotype. V gene TRBV4-1 combines with J gene TRBJ2-7, with 9 bases fitting TRBD2. CDR1 and CDR2 from the germline V gene are MGHRA and YSYEKL. Unmatched junction bases numbered 6, after V lost 3 bases and J lost 0 bases. The CDR3 runs to 16 residues. The CDR3 sequence: CASSQNPSGASYEQYF. The CDR3 DNA sequence: TGCGCCAGCAGCCAGAACCCTAGCGGGGCCTCCTACGAGCAGTACTTC.

The V gene is TRBV29-1, the J gene TRBJ2-1; D perhaps matches TRBD2 (5 bases). This CDR3 has 11 amino acids. The germline gives CDR1 SQVTM, CDR2 ANQGSEA. This CDR3 reads CFMEVQNEQFF. CDR3 coding DNA: TGCTTTATGGAGGTCCAGAATGAGCAGTTCTTC.